This is a list of T cell receptor beta chains from one sample in a study of CD8 T cells in Susac syndrome. One entry per CDR3 protein, called by TCRdb with MiXCR from the immunoSEQ multiplex PCR reads. The repertoire holds 240,000 or so distinct CDR3 sequences, with 95% to 97% as singletons. What was sequenced was CD4+ T cells from PBMCs. The receptors here all came from a human donor with Susac syndrome. Both conserved end residues are part of each CDR3. The D gene is left open where the match is weak. Expanded clones are given a class, and other clones once, few, many or no size at all.

d_gene	abundance	j_gene	v_gene	CDR3aa	CDR3nt
NA	NA	TRBJ2-7	TRBV4-2	CASSQERLDHEQYF	TGTGCCAGCAGCCAAGAAAGGCTAGACCACGAGCAGTACTTC
NA	once	TRBJ1-2	TRBV10-3	CAATSPNYGYTF	TGTGCCGCGACCTCCCCTAACTATGGCTACACCTTC
NA	NA	TRBJ1-1	TRBV5-1	CASRTVPMNTEAFF	TGCGCCAGCAGGACAGTGCCAATGAACACTGAAGCTTTCTTT
TRBD2	NA	TRBJ2-1	TRBV11-2	CASSPGGLAETKGLSSYNEQFF	TGTGCCAGCAGCCCCGGCGGACTAGCGGAAACAAAAGGTCTGAGCTCCTACAATGAGCAGTTCTTC
TRBD2	NA	TRBJ2-1	TRBV5-4	CASSSLSGRSWNEQFF	TGTGCCAGCAGCTCACTTAGCGGGAGGTCGTGGAATGAGCAGTTCTTC
NA	NA	TRBJ1-1	TRBV30	CAWSGDRRNTEAFF	TGTGCCTGGAGCGGTGACAGGAGGAACACTGAAGCTTTCTTT
TRBD2	NA	TRBJ2-5	TRBV5-4	CASSLFLAGETQYF	TGTGCCAGCAGCTTGTTTCTAGCGGGGGAGACCCAGTACTTC
NA	NA	TRBJ2-4	TRBV5-6	CASSLWDFVAKNIQYF	TGTGCCAGCAGCTTGTGGGACTTCGTCGCCAAAAACATTCAGTACTTC
TRBD1	NA	TRBJ2-7	TRBV12-3/TRBV12-4	CASSAADRASYEQYF	TGTGCCAGCAGTGCCGCCGACAGGGCTTCCTACGAGCAGTACTTC
NA	NA	TRBJ2-2	TRBV12-3/TRBV12-4	CASNAGVYTGELFF	TGTGCCAGCAACGCAGGGGTGTACACCGGGGAGCTGTTTTTT
NA	NA	TRBJ1-2	TRBV20-1	CSARDSGGSNYGYTF	TGCAGTGCTAGAGATTCTGGGGGCTCTAACTATGGCTACACCTTC
NA	NA	TRBJ2-1	TRBV30	CAWSVASFYNEQFF	TGTGCCTGGAGTGTAGCTAGCTTCTACAATGAGCAGTTCTTC
TRBD2	NA	TRBJ2-1	TRBV5-1	CASSYSGRDKNEQFF	TGCGCCAGCAGCTATAGCGGGAGGGATAAAAACGAGCAGTTCTTC
TRBD2	NA	TRBJ2-7	TRBV5-4	CASSAPIAGEYEQYF	TGTGCCAGCAGCGCCCCTATAGCGGGAGAATACGAGCAGTACTTC
TRBD2	NA	TRBJ2-5	TRBV20-1	CSANPLAGVEETQYF	TGCAGTGCTAACCCCCTAGCGGGAGTGGAAGAGACCCAGTACTTC
NA	NA	TRBJ2-3	TRBV29-1	CSVDRGRDTQYF	TGCAGCGTTGATCGGGGGCGAGATACGCAGTATTTT
NA	NA	TRBJ2-2	TRBV7-2	CASSFLAGELFF	TGTGCCAGCAGCTTCCTTGCCGGGGAGCTGTTTTTT
NA	NA	TRBJ1-5	TRBV20-1	CSARDLGQPQHF	TGCAGTGCTAGAGATCTCGGTCAGCCCCAGCATTTT
TRBD2	NA	TRBJ2-7	TRBV20-1	CSAALAGGYEQYF	TGCAGTGCAGCTTTAGCGGGAGGTTACGAGCAGTACTTC
NA	NA	TRBJ1-1	TRBV27	CASSLFGGTEAFF	TGTGCCAGCAGTTTATTTGGGGGGACTGAAGCTTTCTTT
NA	NA	TRBJ2-2	TRBV7-8	CASRAGELFF	TGTGCCAGCCGTGCCGGGGAGCTGTTTTTT
NA	NA	TRBJ1-1	TRBV28	CASSIPRVVNTEAFF	TGTGCCAGCAGTATCCCCCGGGTGGTGAACACTGAAGCTTTCTTT
NA	NA	TRBJ1-1	TRBV6-2/TRBV6-3	CAINRGGSEAFF	TGTGCCATAAACCGCGGGGGGTCTGAAGCTTTCTTT
NA	NA	TRBJ2-1	TRBV2	CASVTRGNEQFF	TGTGCCAGCGTTACTAGGGGGAATGAGCAGTTCTTC
TRBD1	once	TRBJ2-7	TRBV12-3/TRBV12-4	CASTPGQGVYEQYF	TGTGCCAGCACTCCGGGACAGGGGGTCTACGAGCAGTACTTC
NA	NA	TRBJ2-5	TRBV6-5	CASSTNRVETQYF	TGTGCCAGCAGTACCAACAGGGTCGAGACCCAGTACTTC
NA	few	TRBJ2-5	TRBV2	CASRASGETQYF	TGTGCCAGCAGGGCCAGCGGGGAGACCCAGTACTTC
NA	NA	TRBJ2-1	TRBV29-1	CSVDKASNEQFF	TGCAGCGTTGACAAAGCGAGCAATGAGCAGTTCTTC
NA	NA	TRBJ1-1	TRBV12-3/TRBV12-4	CASSRWGGTEAFF	TGTGCCAGCAGTCGCTGGGGTGGCACTGAAGCTTTCTTT
TRBD2	NA	TRBJ2-1	TRBV27	CASSRLAGEINEQFF	TGTGCCAGCAGCCGACTAGCGGGAGAGATAAATGAGCAGTTCTTC
TRBD2	NA	TRBJ2-1	TRBV19	CASSIALAGPIQDNEQFF	TGTGCCAGTAGTATTGCTCTAGCGGGACCCATCCAAGACAATGAGCAGTTCTTC